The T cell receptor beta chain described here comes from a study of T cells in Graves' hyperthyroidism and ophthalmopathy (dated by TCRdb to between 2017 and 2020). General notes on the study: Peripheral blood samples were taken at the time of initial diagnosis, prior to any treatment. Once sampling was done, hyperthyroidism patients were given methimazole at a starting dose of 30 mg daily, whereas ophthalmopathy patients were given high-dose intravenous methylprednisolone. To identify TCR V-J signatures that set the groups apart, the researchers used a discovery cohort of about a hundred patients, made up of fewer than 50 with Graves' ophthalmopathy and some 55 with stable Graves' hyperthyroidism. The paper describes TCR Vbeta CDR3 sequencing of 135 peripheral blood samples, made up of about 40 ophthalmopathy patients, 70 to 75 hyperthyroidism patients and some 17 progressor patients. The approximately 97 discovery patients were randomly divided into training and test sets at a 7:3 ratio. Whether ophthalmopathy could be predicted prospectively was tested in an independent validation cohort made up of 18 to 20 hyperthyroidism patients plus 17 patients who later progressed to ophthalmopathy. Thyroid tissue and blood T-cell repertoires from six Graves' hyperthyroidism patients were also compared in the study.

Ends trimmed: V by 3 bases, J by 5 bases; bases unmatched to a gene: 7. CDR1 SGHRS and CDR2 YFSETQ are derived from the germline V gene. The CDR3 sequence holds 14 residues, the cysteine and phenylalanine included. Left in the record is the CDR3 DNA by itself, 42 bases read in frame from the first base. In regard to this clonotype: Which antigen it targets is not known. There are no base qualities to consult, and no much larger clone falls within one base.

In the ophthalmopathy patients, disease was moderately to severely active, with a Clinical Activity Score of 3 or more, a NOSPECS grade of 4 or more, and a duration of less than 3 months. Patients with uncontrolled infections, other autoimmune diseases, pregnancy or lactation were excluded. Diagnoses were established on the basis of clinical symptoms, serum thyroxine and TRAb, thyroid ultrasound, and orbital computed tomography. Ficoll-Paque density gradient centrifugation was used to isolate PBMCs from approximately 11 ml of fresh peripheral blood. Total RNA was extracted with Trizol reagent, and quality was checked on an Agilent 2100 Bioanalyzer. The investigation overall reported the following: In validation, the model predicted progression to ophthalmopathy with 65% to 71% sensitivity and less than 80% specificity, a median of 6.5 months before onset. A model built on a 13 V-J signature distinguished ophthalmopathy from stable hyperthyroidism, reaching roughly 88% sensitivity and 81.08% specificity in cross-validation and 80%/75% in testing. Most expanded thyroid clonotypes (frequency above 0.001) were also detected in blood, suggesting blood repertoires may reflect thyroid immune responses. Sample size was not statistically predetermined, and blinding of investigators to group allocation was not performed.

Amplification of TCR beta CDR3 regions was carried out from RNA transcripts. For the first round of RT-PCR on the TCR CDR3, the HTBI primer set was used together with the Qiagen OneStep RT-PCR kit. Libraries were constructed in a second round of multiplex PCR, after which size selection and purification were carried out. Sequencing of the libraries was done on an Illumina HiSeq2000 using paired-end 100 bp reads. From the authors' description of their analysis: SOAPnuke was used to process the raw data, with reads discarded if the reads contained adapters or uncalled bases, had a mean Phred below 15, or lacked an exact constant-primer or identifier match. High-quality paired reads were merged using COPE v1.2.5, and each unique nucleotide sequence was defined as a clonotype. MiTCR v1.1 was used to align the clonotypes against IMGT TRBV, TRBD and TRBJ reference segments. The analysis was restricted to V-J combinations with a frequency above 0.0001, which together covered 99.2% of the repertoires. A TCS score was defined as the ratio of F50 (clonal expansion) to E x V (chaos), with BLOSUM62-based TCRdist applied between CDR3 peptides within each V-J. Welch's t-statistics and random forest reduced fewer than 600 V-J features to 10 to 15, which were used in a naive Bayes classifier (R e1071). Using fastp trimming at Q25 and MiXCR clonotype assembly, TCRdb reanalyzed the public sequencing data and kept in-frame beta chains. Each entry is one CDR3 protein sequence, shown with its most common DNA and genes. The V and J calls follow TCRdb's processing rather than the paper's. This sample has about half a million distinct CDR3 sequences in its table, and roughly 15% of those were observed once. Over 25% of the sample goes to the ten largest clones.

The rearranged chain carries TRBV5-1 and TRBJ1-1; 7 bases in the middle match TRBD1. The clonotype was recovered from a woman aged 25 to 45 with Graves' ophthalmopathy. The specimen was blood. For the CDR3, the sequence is CASSSSGGWTEAFF. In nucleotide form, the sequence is TGCGCCAGCAGCTCCTCAGGGGGGTGGACTGAAGCTTTCTTT.